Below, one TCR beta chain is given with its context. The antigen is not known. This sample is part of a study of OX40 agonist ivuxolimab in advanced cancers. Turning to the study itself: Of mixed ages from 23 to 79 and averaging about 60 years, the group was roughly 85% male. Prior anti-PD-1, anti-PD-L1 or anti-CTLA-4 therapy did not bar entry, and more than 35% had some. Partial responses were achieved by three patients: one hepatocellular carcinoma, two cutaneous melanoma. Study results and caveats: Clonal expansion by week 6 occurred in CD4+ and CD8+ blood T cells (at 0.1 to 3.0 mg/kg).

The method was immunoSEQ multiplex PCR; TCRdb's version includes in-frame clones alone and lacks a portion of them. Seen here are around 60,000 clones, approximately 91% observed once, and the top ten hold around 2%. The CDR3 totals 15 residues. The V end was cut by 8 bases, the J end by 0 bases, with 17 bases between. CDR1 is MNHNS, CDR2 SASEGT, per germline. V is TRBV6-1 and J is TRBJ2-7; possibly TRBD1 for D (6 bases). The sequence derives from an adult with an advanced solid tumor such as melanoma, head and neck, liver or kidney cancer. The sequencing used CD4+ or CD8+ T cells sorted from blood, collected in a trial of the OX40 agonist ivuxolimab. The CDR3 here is CASPPPGTLSYEQYF. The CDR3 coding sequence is TGTGCCAGCCCACCCCCCGGGACACTCTCCTACGAGCAGTACTTC.